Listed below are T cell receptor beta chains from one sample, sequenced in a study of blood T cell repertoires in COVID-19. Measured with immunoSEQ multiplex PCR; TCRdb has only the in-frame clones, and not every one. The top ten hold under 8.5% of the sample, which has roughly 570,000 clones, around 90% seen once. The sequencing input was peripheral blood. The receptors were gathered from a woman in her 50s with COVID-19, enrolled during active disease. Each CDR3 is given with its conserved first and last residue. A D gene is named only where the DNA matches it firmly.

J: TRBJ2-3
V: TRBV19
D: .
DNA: TGTGCCAGTAGTATAGATCAGGAGGGTACGCAGTATTTT
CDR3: CASSIDQEGTQYF

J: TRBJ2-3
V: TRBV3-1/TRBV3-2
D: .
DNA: TGTGCCAGCAGCCCCCCAGGCTCTAGCACAGATACGCAGTATTTT
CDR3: CASSPPGSSTDTQYF

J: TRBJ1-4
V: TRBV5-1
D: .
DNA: TGCGCCAGCAGCTTAGAAGGAGGCTGGGAAAAACTGTTTTTT
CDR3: CASSLEGGWEKLFF

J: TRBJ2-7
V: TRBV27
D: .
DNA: TGTGCCAGCAGTGGAGGATCCTACGAGCAGTACTTC
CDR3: CASSGGSYEQYF

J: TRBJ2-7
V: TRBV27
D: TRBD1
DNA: TGTGCCAGCAAAATCGTCGGCAGGGGGTCCTACGAGCAGTACTTC
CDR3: CASKIVGRGSYEQYF

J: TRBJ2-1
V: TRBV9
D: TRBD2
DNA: TGTGCCAGCAGCGTAGCGGCTAGCGGGGTATATTTATACAATGAGCAGTTCTTC
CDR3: CASSVAASGVYLYNEQFF

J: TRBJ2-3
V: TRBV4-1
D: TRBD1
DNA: TGCGCCAGCAGTAGGACAGGGGCCCGCACAGATACGCAGTATTTT
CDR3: CASSRTGARTDTQYF

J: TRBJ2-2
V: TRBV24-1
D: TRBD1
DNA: TGTGCCACCAGTGATTTGACAAATCTAGGGACAGGGAACACCGGGGAGCTGTTTTTT
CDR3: CATSDLTNLGTGNTGELFF

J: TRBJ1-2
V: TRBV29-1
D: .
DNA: TGCAGCGTTGTGCAGGGAACCTATGGCTACACCTTC
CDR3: CSVVQGTYGYTF

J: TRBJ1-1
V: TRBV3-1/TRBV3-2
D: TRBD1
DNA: TGTGCCAGCAGACAATACAGGGGGCAGGGGGGCACTGAAGCTTTCTTT
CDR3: CASRQYRGQGGTEAFF

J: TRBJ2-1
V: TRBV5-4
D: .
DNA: TGTGCCAGCAGCCGTAATGGGGGCCCCTACAATGAGCAGTTCTTC
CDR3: CASSRNGGPYNEQFF

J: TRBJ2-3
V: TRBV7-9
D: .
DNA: TGTGCCAGCAGCTTAGAAGCCAGGGATAGCACAGATACGCAGTATTTT
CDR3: CASSLEARDSTDTQYF

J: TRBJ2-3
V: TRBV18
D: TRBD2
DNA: TGTGCCAGCTCACCCGAAGGACTAGATTCAGTTACGCAGTATTTT
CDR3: CASSPEGLDSVTQYF

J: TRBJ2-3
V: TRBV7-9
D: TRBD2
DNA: TGTGCCAGCAGCCCGGGCTTTCCGGGGGGGGCGGATACGCAGTATTTT
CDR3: CASSPGFPGGADTQYF